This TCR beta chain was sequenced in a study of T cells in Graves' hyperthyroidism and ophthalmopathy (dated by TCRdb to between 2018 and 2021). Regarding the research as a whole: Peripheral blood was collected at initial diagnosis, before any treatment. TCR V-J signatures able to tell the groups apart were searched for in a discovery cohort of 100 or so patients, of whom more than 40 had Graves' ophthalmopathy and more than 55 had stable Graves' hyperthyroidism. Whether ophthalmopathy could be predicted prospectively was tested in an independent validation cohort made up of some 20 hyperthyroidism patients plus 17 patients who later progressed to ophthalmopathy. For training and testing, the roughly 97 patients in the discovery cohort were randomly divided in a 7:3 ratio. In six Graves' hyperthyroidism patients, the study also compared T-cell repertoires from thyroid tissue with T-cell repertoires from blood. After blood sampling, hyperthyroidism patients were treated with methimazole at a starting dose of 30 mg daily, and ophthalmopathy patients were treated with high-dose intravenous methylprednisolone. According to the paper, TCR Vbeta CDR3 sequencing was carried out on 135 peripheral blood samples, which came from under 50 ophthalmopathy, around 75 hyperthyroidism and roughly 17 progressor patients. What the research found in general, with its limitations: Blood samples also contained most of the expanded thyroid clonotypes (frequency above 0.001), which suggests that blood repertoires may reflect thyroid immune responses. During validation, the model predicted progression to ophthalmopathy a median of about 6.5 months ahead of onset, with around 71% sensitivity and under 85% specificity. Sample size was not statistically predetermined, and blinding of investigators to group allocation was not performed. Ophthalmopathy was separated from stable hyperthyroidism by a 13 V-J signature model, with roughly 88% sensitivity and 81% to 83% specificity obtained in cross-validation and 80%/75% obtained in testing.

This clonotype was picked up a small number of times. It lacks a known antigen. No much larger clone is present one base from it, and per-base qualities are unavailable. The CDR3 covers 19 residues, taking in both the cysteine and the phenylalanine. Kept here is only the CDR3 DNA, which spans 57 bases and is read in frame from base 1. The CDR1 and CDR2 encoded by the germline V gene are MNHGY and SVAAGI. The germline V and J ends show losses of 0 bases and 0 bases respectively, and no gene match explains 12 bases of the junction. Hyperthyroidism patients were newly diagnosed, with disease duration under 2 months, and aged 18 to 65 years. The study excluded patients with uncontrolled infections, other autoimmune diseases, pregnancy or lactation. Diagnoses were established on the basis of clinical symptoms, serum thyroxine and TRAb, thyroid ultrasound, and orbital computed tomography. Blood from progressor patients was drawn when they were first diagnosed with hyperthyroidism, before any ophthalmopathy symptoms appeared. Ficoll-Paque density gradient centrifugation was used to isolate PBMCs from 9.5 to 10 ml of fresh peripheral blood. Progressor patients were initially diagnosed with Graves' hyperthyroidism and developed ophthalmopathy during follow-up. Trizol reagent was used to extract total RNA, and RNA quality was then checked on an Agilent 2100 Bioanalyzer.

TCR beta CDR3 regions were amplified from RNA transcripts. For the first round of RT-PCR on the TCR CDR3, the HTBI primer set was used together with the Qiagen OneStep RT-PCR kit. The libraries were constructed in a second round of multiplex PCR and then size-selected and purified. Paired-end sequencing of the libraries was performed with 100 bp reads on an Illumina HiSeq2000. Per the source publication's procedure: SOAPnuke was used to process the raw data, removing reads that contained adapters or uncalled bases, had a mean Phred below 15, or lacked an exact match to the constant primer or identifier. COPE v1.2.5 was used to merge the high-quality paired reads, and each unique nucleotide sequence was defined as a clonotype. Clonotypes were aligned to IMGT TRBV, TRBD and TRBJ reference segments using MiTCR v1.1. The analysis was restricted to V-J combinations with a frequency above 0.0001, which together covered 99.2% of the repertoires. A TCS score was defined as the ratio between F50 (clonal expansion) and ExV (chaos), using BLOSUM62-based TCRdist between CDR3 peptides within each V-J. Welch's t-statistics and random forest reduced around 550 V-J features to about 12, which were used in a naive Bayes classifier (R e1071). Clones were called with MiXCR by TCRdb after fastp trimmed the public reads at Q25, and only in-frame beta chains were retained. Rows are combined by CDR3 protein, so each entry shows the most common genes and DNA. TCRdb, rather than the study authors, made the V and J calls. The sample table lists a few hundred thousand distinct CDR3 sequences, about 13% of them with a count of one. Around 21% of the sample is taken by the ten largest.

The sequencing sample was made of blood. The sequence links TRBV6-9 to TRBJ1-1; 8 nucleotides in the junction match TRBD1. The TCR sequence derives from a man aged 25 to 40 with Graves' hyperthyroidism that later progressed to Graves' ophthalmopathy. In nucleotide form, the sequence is TGTGCCAGCAGTTATTCCAGGGGGCGCGGGAATCTTATGAACACTGAAGCTTTCTTT. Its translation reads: CASSYSRGRGNLMNTEAFF.